This passage covers 30 T cell receptor beta chains from one sample sequenced in a study of shared clonotypes between healthy human individuals. Assay: immunoSEQ multiplex PCR; the TCRdb copy retains only in-frame clones and omits some. Of about 490,000 clones listed, approximately 80% were seen once; the top ten hold 13%. The sequencing sample was made of PBMCs. The source is a woman between 40 and 55 years old in good health. Some clones in this sample may be carry-over from other donors' samples.

The chain recombines TRBV5-1 with TRBJ1-1; D is uncertain. Trimming stripped 2 bases from V and 0 bases from J, with 5 bases between. This CDR3 has 13 amino acids. The germline V gene encodes CDR1 SGHRS and CDR2 YFSETQ. CDR3 sequence reads: CASSFTMNTEAFF. CDR3 coding DNA: TGCGCCAGCAGCTTCACGATGAACACTGAAGCTTTCTTT.

This clone occurred a few times. Other DNA sequences of this sample code for an identical CDR3. The chain recombines TRBV7-3 with TRBJ2-2; D remains ambiguous. Trimming shortened V by 5 bases and J by 5 bases, and 12 bases separated the two germline ends. Germline V gene sequence: CDR1 SGHTA, CDR2 FQGTGA. CDR3 length equals 14 residues. The CDR3 reads CASSPGPRTGELFF. In DNA, the CDR3 is TGTGCCAGCAGCCCCGGCCCGCGAACCGGGGAGCTGTTTTTT.

This clone was seen once. The chain employs TRBV4-3 and TRBJ1-2; 8 nucleotides match TRBD1. Trimming removed 0 bases from V and 4 bases from J; junction bases left unmatched: 13. In germline, CDR1 is LGHNA, CDR2 YSLEER. The CDR3 sequence is 18 residues long. CDR3 residues: CASSQDQRTGPPSYGYTF. As DNA, the CDR3 is TGCGCCAGCAGCCAAGATCAGCGGACAGGGCCTCCTTCCTATGGCTACACCTTC.

The chain joins TRBV12-5 to TRBJ2-7; 7 bases map to TRBD1. The J segment lost 0 bases and the V segment lost 3 bases, leaving 5 bases of the junction unmatched. The CDR3 totals 15 residues. Germline V gene sequence: CDR1 LGHNT, CDR2 FRNRAP. The CDR3 region has the DNA TGTGCTAGTGGTTTCCGGGACAGCAGCTCCTACGAGCAGTACTTC. Its translation: CASGFRDSSSYEQYF.

The table lists this clone with a count of one. It differs at one base from a far larger clone, so likely a read error. Distinct nucleotide sequences in the sample also encode this CDR3. CDR3 nucleotide sequence: TGTGCCAGCAGCTGGGATGGACAGGGGACAAACTACGGCTACACCTTC. Encoded protein: CASSWDGQGTNYGYTF. The V and J genes are TRBV5-6 and TRBJ1-2; TRBD1 aligns across 9 bases. Germline V CDR1 and CDR2: SGHDT, YYEEEE. This CDR3 comprises 16 residues.

The chain recombines TRBV6-1 with TRBJ1-5, with D perhaps TRBD1 (5 bases). This CDR3 contains 15 residues. V dropped 4 bases and J dropped 4 bases, with 14 bases sitting between them. Germline V lookup: CDR1 MNHNS, CDR2 SASEGT. Here the CDR3 reads CASSATGTDNQPQHF. The CDR3 region has the DNA TGTGCCAGCAGTGCCACCGGGACTGATAATCAGCCCCAGCATTTT.

The V call is TRBV15, the J call TRBJ2-2; D is unresolved. Trimming stripped 3 bases from V and 0 bases from J, with 14 bases between. This CDR3 has 17 amino acids. Germline V gene lookup returns CDR1 LNHNV and CDR2 YYDKDF (reference sequence). CDR3 in DNA: TGTGCCACCAGCAGCGGTGAGACTGGACCGAACACCGGGGAGCTGTTTTTT. Its protein product is CATSSGETGPNTGELFF.

The rearrangement uses TRBV11-3 and TRBJ2-3; D unclear. The CDR3 spans 15 residues. Germline V gene sequence: CDR1 SGHNT, CDR2 YENEEA. Trimming left V 1 base short and J 0 bases short, with 8 bases between. CDR3 DNA sequence: TGTGCCAGCAGCTTAGGGTCCTCGAGCACAGATACGCAGTATTTT. Protein sequence: CASSLGSSSTDTQYF.

Many counts were recorded for this clone. V gene TRBV2 combines with J gene TRBJ1-1; D unresolved. Trimming took off 5 bases at V and 1 base at J, with 11 bases between the two ends. Germline-derived CDR1 and CDR2 are SNHLY and FYNNEI. The CDR3 extends over 14 amino acids. CDR3 in amino acids: CASSPRTGNTEAFF. CDR3 DNA sequence: TGTGCCAGCAGTCCTCGGACGGGGAACACTGAAGCTTTCTTT. The full variable domain, rest sourced from reference TRBV2 and TRBJ1-1, is EPEVTQTPSHQVTQMGQEVILRCVPISNHLYFYWYRQILGQKVEFLVSFYNNEISEKSEIFDDQFSVERPDGSNFTLKIRSTKLEDSAMYFCASSPRTGNTEAFFGQGTRLTVV.

DNA of the CDR3: TGTGCCTGGAGTCCCCTCGGGGAACCCTCTGGAAACACCATATATTTT. Encoded protein: CAWSPLGEPSGNTIYF. The gene calls are TRBV30 and TRBJ1-3; D not certain. In germline, CDR1 is GTSNPN, CDR2 SVGIG (reference sequence). The CDR3 loop spans 16 amino acids. Trimming left V 2 bases short and J 0 bases short, with 14 bases between.

The CDR3 DNA sequence: TGTGCCTGGAGCCTGGGACCGAGGAACACTGAAGCTTTCTTT. This translates into CAWSLGPRNTEAFF. The chain joins TRBV30 to TRBJ1-1, with D perhaps TRBD1 (5 bases). V lost 3 bases, J lost 1 base, and 12 bases lay in between. Germline V gives CDR1 GTSNPN, CDR2 SVGIG (reference sequence). This CDR3 spans 14 amino acids.

The genes are TRBV10-3 and TRBJ1-5; D possibly corresponds to TRBD1 (6 bases). CDR3 length equals 16 residues. The germline gives CDR1 ENHRY, CDR2 SYGVKD. V dropped 2 bases and J dropped 4 bases, with 15 bases sitting between them. CDR3 DNA sequence: TGTGCCATCAGTGAGACAGGACAGTCTACTAATCAGCCCCAGCATTTT. Its translation is CAISETGQSTNQPQHF.

The V and J genes are TRBV5-1 and TRBJ2-1, with 10 bases that match TRBD1. The CDR3 extends over 14 amino acids. Germline lookup yields CDR1 SGHRS and CDR2 YFSETQ. The V segment lost 6 bases and the J segment 6 bases; nucleotides outside the gene matches: 6. DNA for the CDR3: TGCGCCAGCACCGGGACAGGGGCAGGCAATGAGCAGTTCTTC. Protein sequence: CASTGTGAGNEQFF.

This chain joins TRBV19 and TRBJ2-1; TRBD1 might be the D (6 bases). CDR3 length equals 13 residues. The germline V and J ends were trimmed by 5 bases and 5 bases, with 10 bases remaining between them. The germline V gene has CDR1 LNHDA and CDR2 SQIVND (reference sequence). The CDR3 DNA sequence: TGTGCCAGTAGTCTTAACAGGGACAATGAGCAGTTCTTC. This codes for CASSLNRDNEQFF.

The V call is TRBV30, the J call TRBJ1-5; 9 positions agree with TRBD1. The germline V gene encodes CDR1 GTSNPN and CDR2 SVGIG (reference sequence). V trimming: 4 bases; J trimming: 4 bases; junction bases outside the gene matches: 5. CDR3 length equals 14 residues. In nucleotides, the CDR3 is TGTGCCTGGACCTTAGGGACAGGGAATCAGCCCCAGCATTTT. Its translation: CAWTLGTGNQPQHF.

The chain carries TRBV2 and TRBJ2-3, with 12 bases matching TRBD2. The V segment lost 2 bases and the J segment 3 bases; nucleotides outside the gene matches: 3. Germline V gene data show CDR1 as SNHLY and CDR2 as FYNNEI. The CDR3 consists of 16 residues. The DNA for the CDR3 is TGTGCCAGCAGTGAACGACTAGCGGGAGTGACAGATACGCAGTATTTT. It codes for CASSERLAGVTDTQYF.

The chain recombines TRBV7-3 with TRBJ2-1; 8 bases line up with TRBD2. V was clipped by 5 bases and J by 3 bases; unmatched bases: 3. This CDR3 is built from 14 residues. Per the germline V gene, CDR1 is SGHTA and CDR2 is FQGTGA. The CDR3 loop reads CASSLSGNYNEQFF. The CDR3 DNA follows: TGTGCCAGCAGCCTTAGCGGGAACTACAATGAGCAGTTCTTC.

This clone has a single count. The chain employs TRBV7-3 and TRBJ2-3, with D maybe TRBD2 (6 bases). CDR3 length: 14 amino acids. V was clipped by 2 bases and J by 6 bases, with 12 bases between them. Per the germline V gene, CDR1 is SGHTA and CDR2 is FQGTGA. The CDR3 here is CASSLYGRRDTQYF. CDR3 nucleotide sequence: TGTGCCAGCAGCTTATACGGGAGAAGGGATACGCAGTATTTT.

This clone was counted a single time. The rearrangement links TRBV5-4 to TRBJ1-4; tentative D call: TRBD1 (6 bases). The germline V and J ends were trimmed by 2 bases and 2 bases, with 10 bases remaining between them. The CDR3 runs to 15 residues. Germline CDR1 and CDR2: SGHNT and YYREEE (reference sequence). Here the CDR3 reads CASSLGGFTNEKLFF. The CDR3 DNA sequence: TGTGCCAGCAGCTTAGGGGGATTCACTAATGAAAAACTGTTTTTT.

DNA of the CDR3: TGTGCCAGCAGCTCCGGGGGTCGGGGTGAGACTGAAGCTTTCTTT. This sequence encodes CASSSGGRGETEAFF. The chain links TRBV11-1 to TRBJ1-1, with a weak D call TRBD1 (5 bases). The CDR3 consists of 15 residues. Trimming took 4 bases from V and 5 from J, leaving 17 bases between them. Germline V gene sequence: CDR1 SGHAT, CDR2 FQDESV (reference sequence).

The chain carries TRBV19 and TRBJ2-1, with TRBD2 as a possible D gene (5 bases). V was shortened by 2 bases and J by 6 bases, with 11 bases between the two germline ends. This CDR3 is 14 amino acids long. Germline CDR1 is LNHDA and CDR2 is SQIVND (reference sequence). For the CDR3, the DNA is TGTGCCAGTAGTATATTGGCCGGAGGCAATGAGCAGTTCTTC. It is translated as CASSILAGGNEQFF.

This chain links TRBV28 with TRBJ1-2; D remains unclear. The CDR3 has 17 amino acids. V lost 2 bases and J 8 bases, leaving 24 bases between the germline ends. Germline V gives CDR1 MDHEN, CDR2 SYDVKM. The CDR3 loop reads CASSLPTTDVAHGGYTF. CDR3 bases: TGTGCCAGCAGTTTACCCACCACCGACGTCGCTCACGGGGGCTACACCTTC.

The chain joins TRBV5-6 to TRBJ1-1; D might be TRBD1 (5 bases). Germline CDR1 is SGHDT and CDR2 is YYEEEE. This CDR3 contains 16 residues. Deletions cut 0 bases from V and 3 bases from J, with 15 bases between. In DNA, the CDR3 is TGTGCCAGCAGCTTGGGGACATTATATTGGGACACTGAAGCTTTCTTT. Its translation: CASSLGTLYWDTEAFF.

The chain joins TRBV2 to TRBJ1-5; D remains unclear. This CDR3 has 14 residues. V lost 2 bases, J lost 3 bases, and 8 bases lay in between. Germline V gene data show CDR1 as SNHLY and CDR2 as FYNNEI. The CDR3 loop is CASSEWGPNQPQHF. The CDR3 bases are TGTGCCAGCAGTGAATGGGGTCCCAATCAGCCCCAGCATTTT.

The chain couples TRBV30 to TRBJ1-6; D unclear. The CDR3 runs to 13 residues. Trimming took off 5 bases at V and 5 bases at J, with 10 bases between the two ends. Germline loops: CDR1 GTSNPN, CDR2 SVGIG (reference sequence). The CDR3: CAWAAGNNSPLHF. The CDR3 DNA reads as TGTGCCTGGGCCGCGGGGAATAATTCACCCCTCCACTTT.

V usage is TRBV19 and J usage is TRBJ1-5; no definite D call. This CDR3 is 16 amino acids long. Trimming removed 6 bases at V and 3 bases at J, with 18 bases between. Germline assignment: CDR1 LNHDA and CDR2 SQIVND (reference sequence). DNA for the CDR3: TGTGCCAGTAGCGCCGGGAATTTTGCGCACAATCAGCCCCAGCATTTT. Translation gives CASSAGNFAHNQPQHF.

The chain has TRBV28 and TRBJ1-5; D not resolved. This CDR3 has 12 amino acids. Looked up from germline, CDR1 is MDHEN and CDR2 is SYDVKM. V lost 7 bases and J 15 bases, leaving 19 bases between the germline ends. The CDR3 DNA reads as TGTGCCAGCATCGGAAGGTCGGATCGAACGCATTTT. Translated, it gives CASIGRSDRTHF. Variable domain in full (rest from reference TRBV28 and TRBJ1-5): DVKVTQSSRYLVKRTGEKVFLECVQDMDHENMFWYRQDPGLGLRLIYFSYDVKMKEKGDIPEGYSVSREKKERFSLILESASTNQTSMYLCASIGRSDRTHFGDGTRLSIL.

This clone was recorded only once. V and J are TRBV9 and TRBJ2-3; D uncertain. This CDR3 is 14 amino acids long. Deletions cut 4 bases from V and 6 bases from J, with 15 bases between. The germline V gene has CDR1 SGDLS and CDR2 YYNGEE. CDR3 in DNA: TGTGCCAGCAGCTTCTCCTCTCTCCGGGATACGCAGTATTTT. Protein product: CASSFSSLRDTQYF.

V usage is TRBV7-9 and J usage is TRBJ2-6; no definite D call. The CDR3 has 15 amino acids. Germline CDR1 SEHNR, CDR2 FQNEAQ (reference sequence). Trimming took off 1 base at V and 2 bases at J, with 6 bases between the two ends. CDR3 nucleotides: TGTGCCAGCAGCTTAGTCCTCCCTGGGGCCAACGTCCTGACTTTC. Its protein is CASSLVLPGANVLTF.

The chain employs TRBV4-2 and TRBJ2-5, with D perhaps TRBD1 or TRBD2 (5 bases each). The V and J ends lost 4 bases and 3 bases respectively, with 12 bases between them. The CDR3 contains 14 residues. CDR1 LGHNA and CDR2 YNFKEQ come from the germline V gene. CDR3 region: CASSRGSREETQYF. CDR3 DNA sequence: TGTGCCAGCAGCCGGGGGAGTAGGGAAGAGACCCAGTACTTC.